Listed here is a single T cell receptor (beta chain). Its specificity is not known. The CDR3 runs 16 residues. V lost 2 bases and J lost 4; bases outside the gene matches: 13. Looked up from germline, CDR1 is SQVTM and CDR2 is ANQGSEA. This specimen comes from a study of CD8 T cells in Susac syndrome. General study findings and limits: The study admitted that it had a relatively small number of individuals in its TCR sequencing and HLA analysis.

RNA in amounts of roughly 0.5 to 1 ug was reverse transcribed with random hexamers. An immunoSEQ multiplex PCR generated amplified TCR beta CDR3 products spanning 54 Vbeta and 13 Jbeta. TCRdb independently ran MiXCR on the immunoSEQ multiplex PCR reads; one entry per CDR3 protein. This table holds 250,000 to 300,000 distinct CDR3 sequences, 85% found once. The clonotype comes from a human donor with multiple sclerosis. The sample consisted of CD8+ T cells from PBMCs. The J gene is TRBJ2-7, the V gene TRBV29-1, with 8 bases identical to TRBD2. CDR3 bases: TGCAGCGTTGAATTAGCTTCCGGGCCGGGGGGGTACGAGCAGTACTTC. Protein product: CSVELASGPGGYEQYF.